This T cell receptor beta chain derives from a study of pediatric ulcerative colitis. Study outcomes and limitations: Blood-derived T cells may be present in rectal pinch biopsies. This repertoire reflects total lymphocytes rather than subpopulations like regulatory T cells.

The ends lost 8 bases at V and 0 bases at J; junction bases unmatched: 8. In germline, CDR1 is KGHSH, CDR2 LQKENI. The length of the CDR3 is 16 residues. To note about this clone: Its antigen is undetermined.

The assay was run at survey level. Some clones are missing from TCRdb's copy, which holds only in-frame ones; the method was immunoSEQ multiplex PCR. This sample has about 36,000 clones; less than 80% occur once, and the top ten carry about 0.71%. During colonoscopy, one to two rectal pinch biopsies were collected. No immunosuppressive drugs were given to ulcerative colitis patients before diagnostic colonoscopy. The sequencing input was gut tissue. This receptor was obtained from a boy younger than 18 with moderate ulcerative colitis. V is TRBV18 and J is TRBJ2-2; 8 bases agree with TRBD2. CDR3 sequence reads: CASRSSGASNTGELFF. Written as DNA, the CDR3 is TGTGCCAGCCGGAGTAGCGGGGCTTCGAACACCGGGGAGCTGTTTTTT.